These 24 T cell receptor beta chains were all obtained from the same sample, sequenced in a study of long-term antiretroviral therapy in people with HIV. The immunoSEQ assay was v3.0, run at survey level. Produced via immunoSEQ multiplex PCR; TCRdb's table is partial and in-frame only. This sample yields 30,000 to 40,000 clones, of which 90% to 95% are seen a single time; 3% to 4% belongs to the top ten. This specimen consisted of unsorted PBMCs, obtained 5.1 years after starting antiretroviral therapy. These receptors all stem from a woman between 45 and 60 years old with HIV.

The chain recombines TRBV4-1 with TRBJ1-5; D is possibly TRBD1 (5 bases). This CDR3 has 14 residues. Germline CDR1 is MGHRA and CDR2 is YSYEKL. V lost 2 bases, J lost 4 bases, and 9 bases lay in between. The CDR3, as DNA: TGCGCCAGCAGCCAATTCCCAGGGAATCAGCCCCAGCATTTT. The encoded protein is CASSQFPGNQPQHF.

This sequence joins TRBV14 and TRBJ1-4; D gene uncertain. The CDR3 covers 14 residues. V was shortened by 1 base and J by 5 bases, with 8 bases between the two germline ends. Germline CDR1 SGHDN, CDR2 FVKESK. CDR3 region: CASSQASGNEKLFF. In nucleotides, the CDR3 is TGTGCCAGCAGCCAAGCCAGCGGAAATGAAAAACTGTTTTTT. The variable domain in full, completed from reference TRBV14 and TRBJ1-4, reads EAGVTQFPSHSVIEKGQTVTLRCDPISGHDNLYWYRRVMGKEIKFLLHFVKESKQDESGMPNNRFLAERTGGTYSTLKVQPAELEDSGVYFCASSQASGNEKLFFGSGTQLSVL.

The V call is TRBV5-1, the J call TRBJ1-1, with 8 bases matching TRBD1. V was pared by 1 base and J by 0 bases, with 2 bases of the junction left unmatched. CDR1 and CDR2 from the germline V gene are SGHRS and YFSETQ. This CDR3 region has 15 residues. CDR3 sequence (DNA): TGCGCCAGCAGCTTGTGGGGACAGGTGAACACTGAAGCTTTCTTT. This translates into CASSLWGQVNTEAFF.

This clone appeared a single time. The genes are TRBV7-9 and TRBJ2-7; 7 nucleotides line up with TRBD2. This CDR3 is built from 13 residues. V shed 2 bases and J 6 bases; nucleotides not matched to a gene: 4. The V gene's germline CDR1 is SEHNR and CDR2 FQNEAQ (reference sequence). CDR3 protein: CASSLWGGVEQYF. CDR3 sequence (DNA): TGTGCCAGCAGCTTATGGGGGGGGGTCGAGCAGTACTTC.

The V call is TRBV9, the J call TRBJ2-5, with TRBD1 as a possible D gene (6 bases). Trimming cost V 5 bases and J 5 bases, with 13 bases left between them. The CDR3 runs to 13 residues. Germline CDR1 SGDLS, CDR2 YYNGEE. The CDR3 is CASSVQGRETQYF. As DNA, the CDR3 is TGTGCCAGCAGTGTGCAGGGGCGGGAGACCCAGTACTTC. The whole variable domain, filled in from reference TRBV9 and TRBJ2-5, reads DSGVTQTPKHLITATGQRVTLRCSPRSGDLSVYWYQQSLDQGLQFLIQYYNGEERAKGNILERFSAQQFPDLHSELNLSSLELGDSALYFCASSVQGRETQYFGPGTRLLVL.

The chain combines TRBV5-4 with TRBJ2-7, with D possibly TRBD1 on 6 matching bases. Germline V gives CDR1 SGHNT, CDR2 YYREEE (reference sequence). The CDR3 runs 13 residues. The V end lost 2 bases, the J end lost 5 bases, and 11 bases lay between the germline ends. The chain's CDR3 is CASSLDRTHEQYF. The CDR3 DNA sequence: TGTGCCAGCAGCTTAGACAGGACCCACGAGCAGTACTTC.

This clone was counted between two and nine times. V is TRBV6-5 and J is TRBJ2-7; D gene ambiguous. The germline V gene encodes CDR1 MNHEY and CDR2 SVGAGI. The CDR3 is made up of 13 amino acids. Trimming shortened V by 6 bases and J by 0 bases, and 9 bases separated the two germline ends. This CDR3 reads CASRYGASYEQYF. CDR3 DNA: TGTGCCAGCAGGTACGGTGCCTCCTACGAGCAGTACTTC.

This chain joins TRBV21-1 and TRBJ2-6; TRBD1, as called in the table, went unchecked against the DNA. TRBV21-1 counts as a pseudogene. The CDR3 spans 16 residues. Here the CDR3 DNA reads TGTGCCAGCCCCTGGACAGGGGGCTCTGGGGCCAACGTCCTGACTTTC. Protein: CASPWTGGSGANVLTF.

This clone is a singleton in its sample. The V call is TRBV7-2, the J call TRBJ1-1; a weak D match, TRBD1 (6 bases). The CDR3 spans 15 residues. Germline V gives CDR1 SGHTA, CDR2 FQGNSA. V lost 5 bases, J lost 0 bases, and 13 bases lay in between. As DNA, the CDR3 is TGTGCCAGCAGCCGAAACAGGGATTTGAACACTGAAGCTTTCTTT. Encoded protein: CASSRNRDLNTEAFF.

This sequence joins TRBV5-1 and TRBJ1-6; D possibly corresponds to TRBD1 (6 bases). The V gene's germline CDR1 is SGHRS and CDR2 YFSETQ. This CDR3 comprises 16 residues. Trimming cost V 4 bases and J 7 bases, with 18 bases left between them. CDR3 protein: CASSSYQGLGNSPLHF. The CDR3 DNA sequence: TGCGCCAGCAGCAGTTACCAGGGGTTGGGGAATTCACCCCTCCACTTT.

The rearrangement links TRBV4-1 to TRBJ2-3, with TRBD2 matching over 12 bases. The V gene's germline CDR1 is MGHRA and CDR2 YSYEKL. The CDR3 length is 16 residues. Trimming removed 4 bases from V and 2 bases from J; junction bases left unmatched: 4. CDR3 region: CASSRRLAGDTDTQYF. CDR3 bases: TGCGCCAGCAGCCGAAGACTAGCGGGGGACACAGATACGCAGTATTTT.

The chain combines TRBV7-2 with TRBJ2-5, with D uncertain. Trimming pared 3 bases from V and 2 bases from J, leaving 7 bases between. The CDR3 is 13 residues long. Germline CDR1 and CDR2: SGHTA and FQGNSA. In DNA, the CDR3 is TGTGCCAGCAGCTTGTCCACACAAGAGACCCAGTACTTC. It encodes CASSLSTQETQYF.

The chain has TRBV5-1 and TRBJ1-1; possibly TRBD1 for D (6 bases). Germline V CDR1 and CDR2: SGHRS, YFSETQ. V dropped 4 bases and J dropped 2 bases, with 15 bases sitting between them. The CDR3 spans 15 residues. The CDR3 DNA is TGCGCCAGCAGCACAAACTTTGGGGGCAACACTGAAGCTTTCTTT. This codes for CASSTNFGGNTEAFF.

This chain joins TRBV14 and TRBJ1-1, with D unresolved. CDR1 is SGHDN, CDR2 FVKESK, per germline. Trimming took 2 bases from V and 1 from J, leaving 11 bases between them. The CDR3 runs 15 residues. CDR3 amino acids: CASSQSRSSNTEAFF. In nucleotides, the CDR3 is TGTGCCAGCAGCCAATCGCGAAGTTCGAACACTGAAGCTTTCTTT.

The chain links TRBV6-5 to TRBJ2-1, with 11 bases lining up with TRBD2. In germline, CDR1 is MNHEY, CDR2 SVGAGI. This CDR3 has 14 amino acids. Germline trimming cut 0 bases from V and 16 bases from J; bases unmatched to any gene: 8. CDR3 amino acids: CASSYSGSGGAGFF. For the CDR3, the DNA is TGTGCCAGCAGTTACTCGGGTAGCGGGGGGGCCGGCTTCTTC.

This clone showed up just a few times. The gene calls are TRBV9 and TRBJ2-5; 11 positions match TRBD2. CDR1 and CDR2 (germline): SGDLS, YYNGEE. CDR3 size: 20 residues. The V gene end was trimmed by 0 bases and the J gene end by 3 bases; junction bases not matched to a gene: 16. This chain's CDR3 is CASSVGRPGTSGYFKETQYF. As DNA, the CDR3 is TGTGCCAGCAGCGTAGGCCGGCCCGGGACTAGCGGATATTTTAAAGAGACCCAGTACTTC.

The CDR3 reads CSARATLLNQPQHF. DNA of the CDR3: TGCAGCGCTCGGGCTACTCTCCTCAATCAGCCCCAGCATTTT. V usage is TRBV29-1 and J usage is TRBJ1-5; D ambiguous. The V end was cut by 7 bases, the J end by 3 bases, with 16 bases between. This CDR3 is built from 14 residues. CDR1 and CDR2 (germline): SQVTM, ANQGSEA. The whole variable domain, remainder taken from reference TRBV29-1 and TRBJ1-5, is SAVISQKPSRDICQRGTSLTIQCQVDSQVTMMFWYRQQPGQSLTLIATANQGSEATYESGFVIDKFPISRPNLTFSTLTVSNMSPEDSSIYLCSARATLLNQPQHFGDGTRLSIL.

This clone was recorded only once. This chain uses TRBV6-1 with TRBJ2-5, with a weak D call TRBD2 (5 bases). Deletions cut 4 bases from V and 4 bases from J, with 13 bases between. CDR1 and CDR2 (germline): MNHNS, SASEGT. The CDR3 contains 14 residues. The CDR3 sequence is CASSAGVTLETQYF. CDR3 in DNA: TGTGCCAGCAGTGCCGGGGTTACCTTAGAGACCCAGTACTTC.

The rearrangement joins TRBV27 to TRBJ2-1, with a tentative D call TRBD1 (6 bases). This CDR3 is built from 19 residues. Looked up from germline, CDR1 is MNHEY and CDR2 is SMNVEV (reference sequence). V lost 8 bases to trimming and J lost 0 bases, with 26 bases between them. CDR3 DNA: TGTGCCAGCGGGGGATCCAATCAGGGGATTTTTGGCTCCTACAATGAGCAGTTCTTC. This gives the protein CASGGSNQGIFGSYNEQFF.

The count of this clone is one. V and J are TRBV2 and TRBJ2-5; TRBD2 is a possible D gene (7 bases). The V end lost 7 bases, the J end lost 2 bases, and 14 bases lay between the germline ends. Germline loops: CDR1 SNHLY, CDR2 FYNNEI. The CDR3 consists of 14 residues. The CDR3 spells CASNRGAVQETQYF. As DNA, the CDR3 is TGTGCCAGCAACCGGGGGGCCGTACAAGAGACCCAGTACTTC.

This clone was picked up one time. CDR3: CASSLAEGVAKNIQYF. CDR3 nucleotide sequence: TGTGCCAGCAGCTTAGCGGAGGGGGTAGCCAAAAACATTCAGTACTTC. The chain joins TRBV7-9 to TRBJ2-4; D possibly matches TRBD1 or TRBD2 (6 bases each). The CDR3 loop spans 16 amino acids. V lost 0 bases, J lost 0 bases, and 9 bases lay in between. Looked up from germline, CDR1 is SEHNR and CDR2 is FQNEAQ (reference sequence).

The V call is TRBV7-3, the J call TRBJ2-3; D is uncertain. CDR3 length equals 15 residues. The germline gives CDR1 SGHTA, CDR2 FQGTGA. V gave up 0 bases and J gave up 4 bases, with 11 bases separating them. The CDR3 reads CASSLTSRSSDTQYF. The CDR3 DNA sequence: TGTGCCAGCAGCTTAACCTCTCGGTCCTCAGATACGCAGTATTTT.

The rearrangement joins TRBV5-4 to TRBJ2-5; the D is unclear. V lost 1 base to trimming and J lost 0 bases, with 10 bases between them. Per germline, CDR1 SGHNT and CDR2 YYREEE (reference sequence). The CDR3 contains 15 residues. The CDR3 sequence is CASSLTPTNQETQYF. The CDR3 coding sequence is TGTGCCAGCAGCTTGACGCCTACTAACCAAGAGACCCAGTACTTC.

The rearrangement joins TRBV16 to TRBJ2-7; TRBD1 is a possible D gene (5 bases). V was pared by 4 bases and J by 1 base, with 11 bases between. The V gene's germline CDR1 is KGHSY and CDR2 FQNENV. There are 14 residues in the CDR3. CDR3 region: CASSPIDSSYEQYF. The CDR3 region has the DNA TGTGCCAGCAGCCCAATTGACAGTTCCTACGAGCAGTACTTC.